Listed below are T cell receptor beta chains from one sample, sequenced in a study of cytotoxic CD8 clonotypes in ibrutinib-treated CLL. Sequencing used immunoSEQ multiplex PCR; TCRdb keeps in-frame clones, though not all of them. The sample consists of approximately 200,000 clones, about 72% of them appearing once. Sequences were derived from PBMCs, sampled after 24 months of ibrutinib treatment. These TCRs come from a human donor with chronic lymphocytic leukemia. Each CDR3 is given without its conserved first and last residue. Fields, in order: CDR3 protein, V gene, J gene, D gene. The D gene is left open where the match is weak.

AITGSSDLEQF	TRBV10-3	TRBJ2-1	.
ASSSLAGNEQY	TRBV5-1	TRBJ2-7	TRBD2
ASSQDLAGITDTQY	TRBV4-2	TRBJ2-3	TRBD2
ASSSRQGAVDDTQY	TRBV7-8	TRBJ2-3	TRBD1
SVETDTQY	TRBV29-1	TRBJ2-3	.
ASSDGGNTGELF	TRBV4-3	TRBJ2-2	.
ATSSGQGVNIQY	TRBV15	TRBJ2-4	TRBD1
ASSSMVTEAF	TRBV9	TRBJ1-1	.
ASSLTGLASGANVLT	TRBV7-3	TRBJ2-6	TRBD2
ASSVRGRDSSVEQF	TRBV7-8	TRBJ2-1	.
ASSYIPGGRVTEAF	TRBV6-5	TRBJ1-1	TRBD1